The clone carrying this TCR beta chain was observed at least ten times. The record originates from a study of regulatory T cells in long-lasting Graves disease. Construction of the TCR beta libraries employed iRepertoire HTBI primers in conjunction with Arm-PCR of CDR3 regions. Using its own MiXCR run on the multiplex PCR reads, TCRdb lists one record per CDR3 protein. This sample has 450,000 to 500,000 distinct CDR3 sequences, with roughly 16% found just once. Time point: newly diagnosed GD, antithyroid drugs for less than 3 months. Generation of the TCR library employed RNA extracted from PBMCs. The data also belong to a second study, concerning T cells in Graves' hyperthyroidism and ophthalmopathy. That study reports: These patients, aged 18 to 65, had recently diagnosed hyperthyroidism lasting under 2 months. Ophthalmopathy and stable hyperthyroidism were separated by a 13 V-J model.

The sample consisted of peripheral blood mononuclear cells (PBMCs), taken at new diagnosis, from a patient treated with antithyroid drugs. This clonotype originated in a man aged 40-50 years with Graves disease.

CDR3 protein: CASSDLTSGSMDTQYF. CDR3 nucleotide sequence: TGTGCCAGCAGTGATCTGACTAGCGGGAGTATGGATACGCAGTATTTT. This chain uses TRBV28 with TRBJ2-3, with 12 bases aligning to TRBD2. There are 16 residues in the CDR3. Per germline, CDR1 MDHEN and CDR2 SYDVKM. V dropped 5 bases and J dropped 6; count of bases not matched to a gene: 9.